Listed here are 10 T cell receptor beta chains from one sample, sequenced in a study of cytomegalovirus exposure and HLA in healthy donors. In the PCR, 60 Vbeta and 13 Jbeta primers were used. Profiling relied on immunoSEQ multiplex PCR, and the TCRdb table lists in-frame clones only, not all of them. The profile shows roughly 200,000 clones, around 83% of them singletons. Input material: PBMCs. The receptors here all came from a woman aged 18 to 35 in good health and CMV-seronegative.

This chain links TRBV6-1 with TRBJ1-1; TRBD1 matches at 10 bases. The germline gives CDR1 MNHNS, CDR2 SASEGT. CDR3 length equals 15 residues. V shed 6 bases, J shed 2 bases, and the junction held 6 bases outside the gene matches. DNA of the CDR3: TGTGCCAGCAGCCATGGACAGGGGGACAACACTGAAGCTTTCTTT. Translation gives CASSHGQGDNTEAFF.

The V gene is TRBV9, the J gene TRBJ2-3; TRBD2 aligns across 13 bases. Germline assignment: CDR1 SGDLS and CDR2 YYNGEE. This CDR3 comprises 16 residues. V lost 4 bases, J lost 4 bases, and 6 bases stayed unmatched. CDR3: CASSSLAGGIADTQYF. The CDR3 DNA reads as TGTGCCAGCAGCTCACTAGCGGGAGGGATTGCAGATACGCAGTATTTT.

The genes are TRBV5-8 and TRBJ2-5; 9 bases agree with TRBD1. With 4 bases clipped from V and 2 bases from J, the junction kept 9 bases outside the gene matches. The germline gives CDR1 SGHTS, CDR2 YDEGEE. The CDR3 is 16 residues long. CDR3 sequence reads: CASSQGQGIGQETQYF. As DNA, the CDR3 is TGTGCCAGCAGCCAGGGACAGGGTATCGGTCAAGAGACCCAGTACTTC.

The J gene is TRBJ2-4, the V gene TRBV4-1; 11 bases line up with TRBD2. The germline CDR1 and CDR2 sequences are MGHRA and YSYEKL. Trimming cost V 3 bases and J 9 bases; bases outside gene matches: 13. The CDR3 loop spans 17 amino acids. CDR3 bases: TGCGCCAGCAGCCACCCCCGGGGACTAGCGGATATGAGCATTCAGTACTTC. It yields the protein CASSHPRGLADMSIQYF.

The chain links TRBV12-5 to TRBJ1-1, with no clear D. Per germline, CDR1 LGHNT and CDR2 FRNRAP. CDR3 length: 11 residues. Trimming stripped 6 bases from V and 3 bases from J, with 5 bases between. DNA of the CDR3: TGTGCTAGTGGCCAGGACACTGAAGCTTTCTTT. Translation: CASGQDTEAFF.

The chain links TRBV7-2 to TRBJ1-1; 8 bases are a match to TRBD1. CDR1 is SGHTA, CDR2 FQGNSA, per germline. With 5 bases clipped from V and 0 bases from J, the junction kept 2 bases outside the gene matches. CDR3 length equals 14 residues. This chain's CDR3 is CASSPGQVNTEAFF. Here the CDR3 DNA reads TGTGCCAGCAGCCCGGGACAGGTGAACACTGAAGCTTTCTTT. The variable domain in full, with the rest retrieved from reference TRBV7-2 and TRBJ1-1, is GAGVSQSPSNKVTEKGKDVELRCDPISGHTALYWYRQSLGQGLEFLIYFQGNSAPDKSGLPSDRFSAERTGGSVSTLTIQRTQQEDSAVYLCASSPGQVNTEAFFGQGTRLTVV.

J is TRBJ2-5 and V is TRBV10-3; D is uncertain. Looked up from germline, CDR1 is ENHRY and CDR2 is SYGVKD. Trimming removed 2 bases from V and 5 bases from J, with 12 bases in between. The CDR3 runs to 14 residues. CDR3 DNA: TGTGCCATCAGTGAGCGTGTCTTGGAGGAGACCCAGTACTTC. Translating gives CAISERVLEETQYF.

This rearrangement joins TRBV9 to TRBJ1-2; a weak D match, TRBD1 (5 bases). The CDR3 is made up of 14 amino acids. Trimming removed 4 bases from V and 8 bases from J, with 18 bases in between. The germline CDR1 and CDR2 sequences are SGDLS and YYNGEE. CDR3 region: CASSSTQGLGGYTF. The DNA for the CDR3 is TGTGCCAGCAGCTCAACCCAGGGACTGGGAGGCTACACCTTC.

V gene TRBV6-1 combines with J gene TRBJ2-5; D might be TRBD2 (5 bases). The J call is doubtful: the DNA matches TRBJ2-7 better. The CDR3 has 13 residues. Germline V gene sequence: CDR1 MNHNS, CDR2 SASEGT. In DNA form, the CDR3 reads TGTGCCAGCAGTGATGGACTCTTTGTCGAGCAGTACTTC. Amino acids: CASSDGLFVEQYF.

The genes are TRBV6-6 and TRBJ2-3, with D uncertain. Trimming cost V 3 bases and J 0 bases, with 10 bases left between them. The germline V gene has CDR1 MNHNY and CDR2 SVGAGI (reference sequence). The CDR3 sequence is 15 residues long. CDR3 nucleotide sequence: TGTGCCAGCAGTTATCTCCCTAAAAGCACAGATACGCAGTATTTT. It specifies CASSYLPKSTDTQYF.